The 13 T cell receptor beta chains presented below share a single source sample, sequenced in a study of tumor-infiltrating lymphocytes in localized non-small cell lung cancer (dated by TCRdb to the early 2020s). Libraries were constructed by the immunoSEQ multiplex PCR assay. Sourced from immuneACCESS, this table was stored by TCRdb with only in-frame sequences that have V and J called. A share of the clones is absent; for the studies checked, an unresolved V gene accounts for under half, and the remainder has no known explanation. The sample includes 14,000 or so clones, with about two thirds observed a single time. Jointly, the top ten make up around 21% of the sample. Sequencing was carried out using uninvolved lung tissue not adjacent to the tumor. The receptors come from a human donor with non-small cell lung cancer.

This clone was seen only once. The chain has TRBV5-1 and TRBJ1-2; 10 nucleotides align to TRBD1. There are 17 residues in the CDR3. Germline CDR1 SGHRS, CDR2 YFSETQ. With V trimmed by 0 bases and J by 4 bases, 9 bases remained unmatched. The CDR3 spells CASSLDTLTGGSYGYTF. The CDR3 DNA follows: TGCGCCAGCAGCTTGGATACCTTGACAGGGGGCAGCTATGGCTACACCTTC.

The chain recombines TRBV30 with TRBJ1-2, with D uncertain. This CDR3 is built from 13 residues. Deletions cut 4 bases from V and 8 bases from J, with 17 bases between. Germline CDR1 is GTSNPN and CDR2 is SVGIG (reference sequence). The CDR3 coding sequence is TGTGCCTGGAATGAGGGCGCCGGGTTCGGCTACACCTTC. It specifies CAWNEGAGFGYTF.

The rearrangement links TRBV28 to TRBJ1-1, with D possibly matching TRBD1 (5 bases). V shed 6 bases and J shed 0 bases, with 14 bases lying between them. The germline V gene has CDR1 MDHEN and CDR2 SYDVKM. The CDR3 has 15 amino acids. CDR3 region: CASSRRQSMNTEAFF. CDR3 DNA: TGTGCCAGCAGCCGCCGACAGAGCATGAACACTGAAGCTTTCTTT.

The V call is TRBV28, the J call TRBJ2-7; 9 bases line up with TRBD1. The CDR3 totals 17 residues. Germline V lookup: CDR1 MDHEN, CDR2 SYDVKM. After removal of 6 bases from V and 0 bases from J, the junction contained 12 bases not matched to a gene. In DNA form, the CDR3 reads TGTGCCAGCAGGACCCAGGGACAGGGAGTGACCTCCTACGAGCAGTACTTC. It is translated as CASRTQGQGVTSYEQYF.

V and J are TRBV11-3 and TRBJ1-1, with D uncertain. This CDR3 is built from 13 residues. Germline CDR1 and CDR2: SGHNT and YENEEA. Trimming took off 3 bases at V and 3 bases at J, with 8 bases between the two ends. CDR3 residues: CASSLQQHTEAFF. The DNA for the CDR3 is TGTGCCAGCAGCTTGCAGCAACACACTGAAGCTTTCTTT.

In this sample, this clone turned up a few times. J is TRBJ2-1 and V is TRBV6-1, with D possibly TRBD2 on 6 matching bases. Germline loops: CDR1 MNHNS, CDR2 SASEGT. CDR3 length: 15 residues. V gave up 6 bases and J gave up 4 bases, with 16 bases separating them. The CDR3 nucleotides are TGTGCCAGCAGACCCGTAGGACTATTATACAATGAGCAGTTCTTC. Protein: CASRPVGLLYNEQFF.

The V gene is TRBV9, the J gene TRBJ1-5; TRBD1 agrees at 8 bases. CDR1 is SGDLS and CDR2 is YYNGEE in the germline V gene. This CDR3 has 17 amino acids. V gave up 3 bases and J gave up 4 bases; unmatched junction bases: 12. The CDR3 sequence is CASSGSDRGRWNQPQHF. DNA for the CDR3: TGTGCCAGCAGCGGCTCCGACAGGGGCCGTTGGAATCAGCCCCAGCATTTT.

This clone came up once. The J gene is TRBJ2-5, the V gene TRBV30; D possibly matches TRBD1 or TRBD2 (5 bases each). The V end lost 2 bases, the J end lost 7 bases, and 17 bases lay between the germline ends. CDR1 GTSNPN and CDR2 SVGIG come from the germline V gene (reference sequence). The CDR3 is made up of 14 amino acids. For the CDR3, the DNA is TGTGCCTGGAGTCGGATGGGGACCCTAGGGACCCAGTACTTC. This encodes CAWSRMGTLGTQYF. The variable domain in full, completed from reference TRBV30 and TRBJ2-5, reads SQTIHQWPATLVQPVGSPLSLECTVEGTSNPNLYWYRQAAGRGLQLLFYSVGIGQISSEVPQNLSASRPQDRQFILSSKKLLLSDSGFYLCAWSRMGTLGTQYFGPGTRLLVL.

This chain uses TRBV11-2 with TRBJ1-5, with 11 positions matching TRBD1. The V gene end was trimmed by 3 bases and the J gene end by 2 bases; junction bases not matched to a gene: 12. This CDR3 has 19 residues. Germline-derived CDR1 and CDR2 are SGHAT and FQNNGV. This CDR3 is CASSFERRTGGRGNQPQHF. DNA of the CDR3: TGTGCCAGCAGCTTTGAGCGGAGGACAGGGGGCCGAGGCAATCAGCCCCAGCATTTT.

This sequence joins TRBV30 and TRBJ1-2, with D perhaps TRBD1 (6 bases). From germline, CDR1 is GTSNPN and CDR2 SVGIG (reference sequence). The CDR3 totals 13 residues. With 3 bases removed from V and 7 bases from J, the gap between germline ends came to 15 bases. The CDR3 bases are TGTGCCTGGAGAGGGGGGGGAATTGGTGGCTACACCTTC. Translated, it gives CAWRGGGIGGYTF. Drawing the rest from reference TRBV30 and TRBJ1-2, the complete variable domain is SQTIHQWPATLVQPVGSPLSLECTVEGTSNPNLYWYRQAAGRGLQLLFYSVGIGQISSEVPQNLSASRPQDRQFILSSKKLLLSDSGFYLCAWRGGGIGGYTFGSGTRLTVV.

This clone turned up a few times. The genes are TRBV10-2 and TRBJ1-5; D possibly corresponds to TRBD1 (6 bases). Deletions cut 2 bases from V and 1 base from J, with 6 bases between. In germline, CDR1 is WSHSY, CDR2 SAAADI. The CDR3 has 14 amino acids. CDR3 loop: CASSETGSNQPQHF. CDR3 nucleotides: TGCGCCAGCAGTGAGACAGGGAGCAATCAGCCCCAGCATTTT.

The chain carries TRBV7-2 and TRBJ2-7; possibly TRBD2 for D (6 bases). This CDR3 comprises 15 residues. Germline V lookup: CDR1 SGHTA, CDR2 FQGNSA. The V gene lost 2 bases and the J gene lost 3 bases, with 14 bases spanning the gap. The CDR3 DNA reads TGTGCCAGCAGCTTATTTTTCGGCGGGATCTACGAGCAGTACTTC. Its protein is CASSLFFGGIYEQYF.

The V call is TRBV6-1, the J call TRBJ1-1, with a possible D match to TRBD1 (6 bases). The CDR3 length is 13 residues. With 7 bases removed from V and 5 bases from J, the gap between germline ends came to 14 bases. Germline values: CDR1 MNHNS, CDR2 SASEGT. The CDR3, as DNA: TGTGCCAGCAAACCCACAGGGCGGACTGAAGCTTTCTTT. Translated: CASKPTGRTEAFF.